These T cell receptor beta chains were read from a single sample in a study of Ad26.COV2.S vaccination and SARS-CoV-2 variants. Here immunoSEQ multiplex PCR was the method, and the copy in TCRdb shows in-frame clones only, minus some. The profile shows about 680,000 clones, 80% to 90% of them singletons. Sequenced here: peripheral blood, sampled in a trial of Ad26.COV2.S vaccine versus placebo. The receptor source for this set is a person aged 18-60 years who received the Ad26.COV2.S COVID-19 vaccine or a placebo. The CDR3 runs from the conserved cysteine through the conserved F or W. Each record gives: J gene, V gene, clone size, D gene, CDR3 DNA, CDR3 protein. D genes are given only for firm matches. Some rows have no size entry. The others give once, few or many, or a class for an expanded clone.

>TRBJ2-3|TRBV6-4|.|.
TGTGCCAGCAGTGACCCTCGCACAGGGAGCACAGATACGCAGTATTTT
CASSDPRTGSTDTQYF
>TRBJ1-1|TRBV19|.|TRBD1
TGTGCCAGTAGTATAGACAGGGGGCGAACTGAAGCTTTCTTT
CASSIDRGRTEAFF
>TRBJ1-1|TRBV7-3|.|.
TGTGCCAGCAGCCCCGATATGAACACTGAAGCTTTCTTT
CASSPDMNTEAFF
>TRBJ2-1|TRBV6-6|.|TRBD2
TGTGCCAGCAGCCCTAGCGGGAGGGGCTACAATGAGCAGTTCTTC
CASSPSGRGYNEQFF
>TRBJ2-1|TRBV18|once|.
TGTGCCAGCTCACCGAACGACCAACGAATTTACAATGAGCAGTTCTTC
CASSPNDQRIYNEQFF
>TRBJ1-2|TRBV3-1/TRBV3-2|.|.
TGTGCCAGCAGCCAGGCCCCAGACACAGACTATGGCTACACCTTC
CASSQAPDTDYGYTF
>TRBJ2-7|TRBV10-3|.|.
TGTGCCATCAGTGGCCCAGGCGAGCAGTACTTC
CAISGPGEQYF
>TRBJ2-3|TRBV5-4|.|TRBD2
TGTGCCAGCAGCACCATCCTAGCGGGGGCAGGAGATACGCAGTATTTT
CASSTILAGAGDTQYF
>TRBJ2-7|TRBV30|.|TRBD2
TGTGCCTGGGCTCCCCCTAGCGGAGATCCCTCCTACGAGCAGTACTTC
CAWAPPSGDPSYEQYF
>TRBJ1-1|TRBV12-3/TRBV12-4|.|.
TGTGCCAGCAGGTGGGCCCGGAACACTGAAGCTTTCTTT
CASRWARNTEAFF
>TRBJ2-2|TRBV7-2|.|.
TGTGCCAGCAGCCCCCCTAGTCCCGGGGAGCTGTTTTTT
CASSPPSPGELFF
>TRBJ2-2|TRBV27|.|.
TGTGCCAGCAGTTTAATCTTCACCGGGGAGCTGTTTTTT
CASSLIFTGELFF
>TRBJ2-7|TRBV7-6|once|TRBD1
TGTGCCAGCAGCCCCCGGACAGGGAGGTCCTACGAGCAGTACTTC
CASSPRTGRSYEQYF
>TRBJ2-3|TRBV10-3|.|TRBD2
TGTGCCATCAGTCGGACCCGGACTAGCGGGGCCACTAGCACAGATACGCAGTATTTT
CAISRTRTSGATSTDTQYF
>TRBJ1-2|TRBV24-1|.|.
TGTGCCACCAGTGACCTCCGCGCTGGCTACACCTTC
CATSDLRAGYTF
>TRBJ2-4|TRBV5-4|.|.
TGTGCCAGCAGCCCCGATGCCCCTAGCAGGAACATTCAGTACTTC
CASSPDAPSRNIQYF
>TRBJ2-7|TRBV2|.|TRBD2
TGTGCCAGCAGTGCGGGACTAGCGAGATACGAGCAGTACTTC
CASSAGLARYEQYF
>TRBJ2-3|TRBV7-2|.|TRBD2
TGTGCCAGCAGTTGGACTAGCGGGAGCACAGATACGCAGTATTTT
CASSWTSGSTDTQYF
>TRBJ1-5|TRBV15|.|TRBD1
TGTGCCACCAGCAGACAGCGACAGGGGGCGAAGGAGCCCCAGCATTTT
CATSRQRQGAKEPQHF
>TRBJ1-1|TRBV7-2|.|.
TGTGCCAGCAGCATTAATCAGGGGAACACTGAAGCTTTCTTT
CASSINQGNTEAFF
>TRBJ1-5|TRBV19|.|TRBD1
TGTGCCAGTAGTATGGGTGGTTCGGGGACAGCTAGTTATAGCAATCAGCCCCAGCATTTT
CASSMGGSGTASYSNQPQHF
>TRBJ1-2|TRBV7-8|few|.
TGTGCCAGCAGCTTGGGGGAAACTTATGGCTACACCTTC
CASSLGETYGYTF
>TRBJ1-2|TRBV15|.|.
TGTGCCACCAGCAGACACAGGGACTATGGCTACACCTTC
CATSRHRDYGYTF
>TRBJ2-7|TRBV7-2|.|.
TGTGCCAGCAGTCTCATCGAGGGTCAGGGGCTCGAGCAGTACTTC
CASSLIEGQGLEQYF
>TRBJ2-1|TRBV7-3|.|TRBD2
TGTGCCAGCAGCGAGACCGGGACTAGCGATGAGCAGTTCTTC
CASSETGTSDEQFF
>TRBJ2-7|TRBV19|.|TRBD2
TGTGCCAGTAGTAATCGGGGACTAGCGACGTCCGAGCAGTACTTC
CASSNRGLATSEQYF
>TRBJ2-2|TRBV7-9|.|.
TGTGCCAGCCAGTGGGACGGGGAGCTGTTTTTT
CASQWDGELFF
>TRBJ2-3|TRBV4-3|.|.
TGCGCCAGCAGCCGAGCTAGCACAGATACGCAGTATTTT
CASSRASTDTQYF
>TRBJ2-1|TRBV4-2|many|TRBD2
TGTGCCAGCAGCCAAGAGGGTTTAGCGGGGGGGCCCAATGAGCAGTTCTTC
CASSQEGLAGGPNEQFF
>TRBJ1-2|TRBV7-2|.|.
TGTGCCAGCAGCTTAGTACCCAGCCTCTATGGCTACACCTTC
CASSLVPSLYGYTF
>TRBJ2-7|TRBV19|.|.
TGTGCCAGTAGTATCGCCCCGGGCAGTGGGTACGAGCAGTACTTC
CASSIAPGSGYEQYF
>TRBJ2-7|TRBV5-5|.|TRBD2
TGTGCCAGCAGCCCTGGGGGAACTAGCGGCTCCTACGAGCAGTACTTC
CASSPGGTSGSYEQYF
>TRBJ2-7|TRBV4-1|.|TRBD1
TGCGCCAGCAAATTGGGTATCGGACAGGGTCTACACGAGCAGTACTTC
CASKLGIGQGLHEQYF
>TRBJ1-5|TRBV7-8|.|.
TGTGCCAGCAGCCCCGGAGGCTTCCCAGGGCCCCAGCATTTT
CASSPGGFPGPQHF
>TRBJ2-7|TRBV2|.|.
TGTGCCAGCAGAACCGCGGCGACTAGAGGCGAGCAGTACTTC
CASRTAATRGEQYF